This T cell receptor (beta chain) was captured by sequencing in a study of T cell responses to AZD1222 COVID-19 vaccine. Whole-study results and caveats: Close to half of all spike-specific TCRs reportedly target regions of the variants that are unmutated. Clonal diversity was possibly underestimated, and the donors were mostly white British, with more females. Spike-specific TCR breadth and depth went up after people got two AZD1222 doses.

On this clone itself: What it binds is not known.

Clones were read by immunoSEQ multiplex PCR, and TCRdb kept only the in-frame ones, dropping some. The profile shows about 110,000 clones, 88% of them singletons. CDR3 length equals 13 residues. Germline V CDR1 and CDR2: MDHEN, SYDVKM. Trimming left V 2 bases short and J 14 bases short, with 15 bases between. This receptor was taken from an adult in good health. J is TRBJ1-4 and V is TRBV28; no clear D gene. This specimen consisted of peripheral blood, obtained on day 0 of MenACWY control vaccination. The DNA of the CDR3 is TGTGCCAGCAGTTTAAAGGGCATTGGGATTCTGTTTTTT. Translated: CASSLKGIGILFF. The full variable domain, in which reference TRBV28 and TRBJ1-4 provide the parts outside the CDR3, is DVKVTQSSRYLVKRTGEKVFLECVQDMDHENMFWYRQDPGLGLRLIYFSYDVKMKEKGDIPEGYSVSREKKERFSLILESASTNQTSMYLCASSLKGIGILFFGSGTQLSVL.